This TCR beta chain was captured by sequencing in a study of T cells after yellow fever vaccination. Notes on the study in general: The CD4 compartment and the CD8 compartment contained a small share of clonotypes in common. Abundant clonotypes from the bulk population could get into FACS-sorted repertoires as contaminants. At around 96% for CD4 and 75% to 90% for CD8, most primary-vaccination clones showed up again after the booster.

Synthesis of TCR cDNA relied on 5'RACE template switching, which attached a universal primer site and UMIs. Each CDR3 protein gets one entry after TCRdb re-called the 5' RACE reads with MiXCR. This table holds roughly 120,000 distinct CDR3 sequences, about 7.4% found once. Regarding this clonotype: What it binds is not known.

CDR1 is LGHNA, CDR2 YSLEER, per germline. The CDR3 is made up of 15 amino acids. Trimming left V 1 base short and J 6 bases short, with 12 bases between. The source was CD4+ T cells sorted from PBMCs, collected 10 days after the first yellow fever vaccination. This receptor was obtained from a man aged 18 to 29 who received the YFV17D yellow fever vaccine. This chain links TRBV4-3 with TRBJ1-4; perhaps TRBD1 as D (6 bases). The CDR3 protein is CASSQGDGGDEKLFF. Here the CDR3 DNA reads TGCGCCAGCAGCCAAGGGGACGGGGGCGATGAAAAACTGTTTTTT.